The subject of this entry is one TCR beta chain. The sample comes from a study of blood T cell repertoires in COVID-19. Study in general: Acute and convalescent COVID-19 samples came from the United States, Italy and Spain. The cDNA or gDNA used as material had been derived from T cells, B-cell-depleted T cells, or PBMCs.

Study processing details: Estimation of nucleated cell counts relied on the amplification of reference gene primers. Clones were read by immunoSEQ multiplex PCR, and TCRdb kept only the in-frame ones, dropping some. That table supplies the V and J calls and clone size; D and trimming were determined from the DNA. Of around 140,000 clones in the sample, around nine tenths were seen once. This CDR3 is built from 15 residues. The V and J ends lost 3 bases and 9 bases, in that order; junction bases with no gene match: 8. Germline CDR1 MDHEN, CDR2 SYDVKM. Material: peripheral blood. This sequence originates from a middle-aged man with active or convalescent COVID-19. The chain employs TRBV28 and TRBJ1-6; 7 bases are a match to TRBD1. The CDR3 DNA is TGTGCCAGCAGTTTCCCTACAGGGGCCGGTTCACCCCTCCACTTT. This codes for CASSFPTGAGSPLHF.